These 30 T cell receptor beta chains originate from one sample sequenced in a study of human T cells and chemical hapten exposure. As for time point: pre-sensitization, week 0. Treatment noted: therapeutic diphenylcyclopropenone sensitization with weekly scalp DPC. Using its own MiXCR run on the RACE reads, TCRdb lists one record per CDR3 protein. In the table there are fewer than 60,000 distinct CDR3 sequences, 11% of which are singletons. The sequencing used whole blood, collected in connection with sensitization to the hapten diphenylcyclopropenone (DPC). Receptors originate from a woman in her thirties or forties with alopecia areata. Some clones in this sample may be carry-over from other donors' samples.

Only a few counts were recorded for this clonotype. The chain links TRBV27 to TRBJ2-1, with D perhaps TRBD2 (6 bases). The CDR3 is 18 amino acids. V gave up 6 bases and J gave up 0 bases, with 21 bases separating them. Germline V gene lookup returns CDR1 MNHEY and CDR2 SMNVEV (reference sequence). Here the CDR3 reads CASSPALREDHSYNEQFF. CDR3 nucleotide sequence: TGTGCCAGCAGCCCTGCCCTGAGGGAGGACCACTCCTACAATGAGCAGTTCTTC.

The chain has TRBV20-1 and TRBJ2-4; 9 nucleotides line up with TRBD2. Unmatched junction bases numbered 12, after V lost 0 bases and J lost 0 bases. Germline V gene lookup returns CDR1 DFQATT and CDR2 SNEGSKA (reference sequence). CDR3 length equals 19 residues. Here the CDR3 DNA reads TGCAGTGCTAGAGATGTGCGACTAGCGGACCTCTTAGCCAAAAACATTCAGTACTTC. Translated: CSARDVRLADLLAKNIQYF.

This clonotype was observed many times. This rearrangement joins TRBV29-1 to TRBJ2-1; D is uncertain. The CDR3 consists of 14 residues. The germline CDR1 and CDR2 sequences are SQVTM and ANQGSEA. The V end was cut by 3 bases, the J end by 5 bases, with 14 bases between. Written as DNA, the CDR3 is TGCAGCGTTGATGGCAGGAGTAATAACAATGAGCAGTTCTTC. Protein product: CSVDGRSNNNEQFF.

This clonotype has only a few counts. V gene TRBV4-3 combines with J gene TRBJ2-3; unclear D gene. V was trimmed by 1 base and J by 1 base, leaving 12 bases between them. The CDR3 sequence is 16 residues long. The V gene's germline CDR1 is LGHNA and CDR2 YSLEER. Written as DNA, the CDR3 is TGCGCCAGCAGCCAAGGTAGTCTCCGTCGCACAGATACGCAGTATTTT. Translating gives CASSQGSLRRTDTQYF.

This clonotype was observed a handful of times. CDR3 coding DNA: TGTGCCTGTGGGAGAGGGACGGACACCGGGGAGCTGTTTTTT. Amino acid sequence: CACGRGTDTGELFF. The V and J genes are TRBV2 and TRBJ2-2; D is tentatively TRBD1 or TRBD2 (5 bases each). The V and J ends lost 11 bases and 3 bases respectively, with 16 bases between them. The CDR3 has 14 residues. Germline CDR1 is SNHLY and CDR2 is FYNNEI.

This clonotype was found many times. The V and J genes are TRBV20-1 and TRBJ1-2; the D gene is possibly TRBD1 (6 bases). V lost 0 bases to trimming and J lost 5 bases, with 16 bases between them. Germline V gene sequence: CDR1 DFQATT, CDR2 SNEGSKA (reference sequence). The CDR3 extends over 15 amino acids. Here the CDR3 DNA reads TGCAGTGCTAGAGATCCGGGAGGGGGAAGGTATGGCTACACCTTC. Protein product: CSARDPGGGRYGYTF.

V is TRBV7-2 and J is TRBJ1-3; 9 bases align to TRBD1. The CDR3 loop spans 16 amino acids. Germline-derived CDR1 and CDR2 are SGHTA and FQGNSA. V dropped 5 bases and J dropped 2; count of bases not matched to a gene: 7. The CDR3 here is CASSLGQGGAGNTIYF. The CDR3 nucleotides are TGTGCCAGCAGCCTGGGACAGGGAGGCGCTGGAAACACCATATATTTT.

The sample holds many counts of this clonotype. The rearrangement joins TRBV6-5 to TRBJ1-6; 7 nucleotides align to TRBD1. V gave up 4 bases and J gave up 10 bases; unmatched junction bases: 10. The CDR3 consists of 15 residues. The germline V gene has CDR1 MNHEY and CDR2 SVGAGI. Here the CDR3 DNA reads TGTGCCAGCAGTTTTGGACAGGCCTTTGGGTCACCCCTCCACTTT. Amino acids: CASSFGQAFGSPLHF.

The chain carries TRBV7-9 and TRBJ2-3; TRBD2 matches at 10 bases. The V segment lost 5 bases and the J segment 13 bases; nucleotides outside the gene matches: 9. The CDR3 length is 13 residues. CDR1 and CDR2 from the germline V gene are SEHNR and FQNEAQ (reference sequence). The CDR3: CASSPNSGRMKYF. Here the CDR3 DNA reads TGTGCCAGCAGCCCCAATAGCGGGAGGATGAAGTATTTT. Complete variable domain (other parts from reference TRBV7-9 and TRBJ2-3): DTGVSQNPRHKITKRGQNVTFRCDPISEHNRLYWYRQTLGQGPEFLTYFQNEAQLEKSRLLSDRFSAERPKGSFSTLEIQRTEQGDSAMYLCASSPNSGRMKYFGPGTRLTVL.

This clonotype was seen a few times. This rearrangement joins TRBV24-1 to TRBJ2-5; D is undetermined. This CDR3 comprises 15 residues. Germline V CDR1 and CDR2: KGHDR, SFDVKD. Between the trimmed V and J ends, which lost 0 bases and 2 bases, there was a span of 9 bases. CDR3 amino acids: CATSDLRSAQETQYF. CDR3 coding DNA: TGTGCCACCAGTGATTTGCGGTCAGCACAAGAGACCCAGTACTTC.

This clonotype was seen a few times. J is TRBJ2-7 and V is TRBV12-3 or TRBV12-4; possibly TRBD1 or TRBD2 for D (5 bases each). V gave up 6 bases and J gave up 12 bases, with 21 bases separating them. The CDR3 runs 13 residues. This chain's CDR3 is CASRPGTVTRRYF. The CDR3 coding sequence is TGTGCCAGCAGACCCGGGACGGTGACTCGGAGGTACTTC.

The sample holds many counts of this clonotype. The J gene is TRBJ2-2, the V gene TRBV2; D possibly corresponds to TRBD1 (6 bases). The V and J ends lost 7 bases and 5 bases respectively, with 17 bases between them. CDR3 length: 15 residues. Germline loops: CDR1 SNHLY, CDR2 FYNNEI. CDR3 loop: CASTPTGLGTGELFF. The CDR3 DNA sequence: TGTGCCAGCACCCCGACAGGCCTGGGGACCGGGGAGCTGTTTTTT.

On this clonotype: A read error may explain this, as a much larger clone is one base away. The gene calls are TRBV11-2 and TRBJ2-7, with TRBD2 identical over 10 bases. CDR1 and CDR2 (germline): SGHAT, FQNNGV. This CDR3 has 16 amino acids. CDR3 region: CASSSRAGGTSFEQYF. CDR3 nucleotides: TGTGCCAGCAGCTCCAGAGCGGGAGGGACCTCCTTCGAGCAGTACTTC.

This clonotype came up a few times. J is TRBJ2-2 and V is TRBV5-4, with D perhaps TRBD1 (5 bases). The germline V gene has CDR1 SGHNT and CDR2 YYREEE (reference sequence). This CDR3 has 13 amino acids. The V end was cut by 4 bases, the J end by 5 bases, with 9 bases between. The DNA of the CDR3 is TGTGCCAGCAGCCTCGACAGTACCGGGGAGCTGTTTTTT. Protein: CASSLDSTGELFF.

This sequence joins TRBV7-2 and TRBJ2-1; TRBD2 agrees at 13 bases. V was pared by 11 bases and J by 0 bases, with 4 bases of the junction left unmatched. Germline V gene data show CDR1 as SGHTA and CDR2 as FQGNSA. This CDR3 region has 15 residues. The CDR3 DNA reads TGTGCCGGGACTAGCGGGGTGAGCTCCTACAATGAGCAGTTCTTC. As protein: CAGTSGVSSYNEQFF. The full variable domain, rest sourced from reference TRBV7-2 and TRBJ2-1, is GAGVSQSPSNKVTEKGKDVELRCDPISGHTALYWYRQSLGQGLEFLIYFQGNSAPDKSGLPSDRFSAERTGGSVSTLTIQRTQQEDSAVYLCAGTSGVSSYNEQFFGPGTRLTVL.

The genes are TRBV30 and TRBJ2-5; TRBD2 is a possible D gene (6 bases). CDR1 is GTSNPN and CDR2 is SVGIG in the germline V gene (reference sequence). The CDR3 covers 15 residues. Trimming left V 4 bases short and J 1 base short, with 16 bases between. As DNA, the CDR3 is TGTGCCTGGACCTCCGTGGGGGACTTCCAAGAGACCCAGTACTTC. It specifies CAWTSVGDFQETQYF.

V usage is TRBV20-1 and J usage is TRBJ1-1; D possibly corresponds to TRBD1 (5 bases). Germline-derived CDR1 and CDR2 are DFQATT and SNEGSKA (reference sequence). This CDR3 has 14 residues. Trimming shortened V by 5 bases and J by 3 bases, and 16 bases separated the two germline ends. CDR3 bases: TGCAGTGCTGTTCGCGACCCAGGGCACACTGAAGCTTTCTTT. This gives the protein CSAVRDPGHTEAFF.

The chain carries TRBV29-1 and TRBJ2-6; D is perhaps TRBD1 (6 bases). The CDR3 sequence is 13 residues long. CDR1 and CDR2 (germline): SQVTM, ANQGSEA. Trimming pared 7 bases from V and 1 base from J, leaving 8 bases between. The CDR3: CSAQGSGANVLTF. The CDR3 region has the DNA TGCAGCGCCCAGGGGTCTGGGGCCAACGTCCTGACTTTC.

The gene calls are TRBV7-2 and TRBJ2-3; 10 bases match TRBD2. The CDR3 has 19 residues. Germline V CDR1 and CDR2: SGHTA, FQGNSA. V dropped 8 bases and J dropped 4; count of bases not matched to a gene: 21. CDR3 protein: CASANTGSSGGVVPDTQYF. The CDR3 nucleotides read TGTGCCAGCGCCAATACGGGGTCTAGCGGGGGAGTGGTTCCAGATACGCAGTATTTT.

This clonotype was seen at least ten times. The V gene is TRBV28, the J gene TRBJ2-3; 11 nucleotides align to TRBD1. Per germline, CDR1 MDHEN and CDR2 SYDVKM. The CDR3 contains 16 residues. V was pared by 10 bases and J by 8 bases, with 17 bases of the junction left unmatched. CDR3 loop: CATNRRDRGFLGTQYF. In nucleotides, the CDR3 is TGTGCCACTAATCGCCGGGACAGGGGGTTTTTAGGTACGCAGTATTTT.

Of note for this clonotype: At one end, the junction sequence differs from germline, possibly due to a read error. This chain uses TRBV5-5 with TRBJ1-1; D perhaps matches TRBD1 (5 bases). The CDR3 runs to 15 residues. Per the germline V gene, CDR1 is SGHKS and CDR2 is YYEKEE (reference sequence). CDR3 sequence reads: CASSLGTSKGTGAFF. The CDR3 DNA sequence: TGTGCCAGCAGCTTGGGGACCTCCAAGGGGACTGGAGCTTTCTTT. Full variable domain (rest looked up from reference TRBV5-5 and TRBJ1-1): DAGVTQSPTHLIKTRGQQVTLRCSPISGHKSVSWYQQVLGQGPQFIFQYYEKEERGRGNFPDRFSARQFPNYSSELNVNALLLGDSALYLCASSLGTSKGTGAFFGQGTRLTVV.

The CDR3 protein is CASSVGVRTGELFF. CDR3 DNA sequence: TGTGCCAGCAGCGTAGGTGTGCGGACCGGGGAGCTGTTTTTT. This chain joins TRBV9 and TRBJ2-2, with D uncertain. Germline CDR1 is SGDLS and CDR2 is YYNGEE. V shed 0 bases and J shed 5 bases, with 8 bases lying between them. The CDR3 spans 14 residues.

This clonotype has a handful of counts. This chain uses TRBV19 with TRBJ1-6, with D uncertain. CDR3 length equals 14 residues. V was shortened by 9 bases and J by 1 base, with 10 bases between the two germline ends. The V gene's germline CDR1 is LNHDA and CDR2 SQIVND (reference sequence). Here the CDR3 reads CASYDGSYNSPLHF. CDR3 in DNA: TGTGCCAGCTACGACGGGTCCTATAATTCACCCCTCCACTTT. Full variable domain (outside the CDR3, taken from reference TRBV19 and TRBJ1-6): DGGITQSPKYLFRKEGQNVTLSCEQNLNHDAMYWYRQDPGQGLRLIYYSQIVNDFQKGDIAEGYSVSREKKESFPLTVTSAQKNPTAFYLCASYDGSYNSPLHFGNGTRLTVT.

In its sample, this clonotype was seen many times. The V and J genes are TRBV18 and TRBJ1-2; TRBD1 matches 7 bases. Germline values: CDR1 KGHSH, CDR2 LQKENI. V lost 2 bases and J lost 4; bases outside the gene matches: 7. The CDR3 loop spans 15 amino acids. CDR3 in DNA: TGTGCCAGCTCACCAAAAGACAGGGTTGGCTATGGCTACACCTTC. Encoded protein: CASSPKDRVGYGYTF.

The rearrangement uses TRBV7-2 and TRBJ2-7; D gene ambiguous. Germline CDR1 and CDR2: SGHTA and FQGNSA. The CDR3 extends over 13 amino acids. V lost 0 bases, J lost 7 bases, and 10 bases lay in between. The CDR3 DNA follows: TGTGCCAGCAGCTTAGCTCAGGTGGGGGAGCAGTACTTC. Translation gives CASSLAQVGEQYF.

The CDR3 spells CASSQKAGSGANVLTF. For the CDR3, the DNA is TGCGCCAGCAGCCAAAAAGCGGGGTCTGGGGCCAACGTCCTGACTTTC. The chain carries TRBV5-1 and TRBJ2-6, with 7 positions matching TRBD2. Germline CDR1 is SGHRS and CDR2 is YFSETQ. This CDR3 comprises 16 residues. Trimming at V came to 4 bases and at J to 1 base, leaving 5 bases not matched to a gene.

The chain combines TRBV28 with TRBJ2-2; 11 bases match TRBD1. The germline V gene has CDR1 MDHEN and CDR2 SYDVKM. J was trimmed by 7 bases and V by 5 bases; bases with no gene match: 3. CDR3 length: 14 amino acids. This CDR3 reads CASSRTGGIGELFF. DNA of the CDR3: TGTGCCAGCAGTCGGACAGGGGGCATCGGGGAGCTGTTTTTT.

This clonotype was observed many times. This chain joins TRBV6-2 or TRBV6-3 and TRBJ2-2; D is uncertain. Trimming left V 4 bases short and J 2 bases short, with 14 bases between. The CDR3 has 16 amino acids. Germline values: CDR1 MNHEY, CDR2 SVGEGT. The CDR3 region is CASSWAGRANTGELFF. For the CDR3, the DNA is TGTGCCAGCAGTTGGGCCGGCCGTGCAAACACCGGGGAGCTGTTTTTT.

The J gene is TRBJ1-1, the V gene TRBV29-1; 9 positions match TRBD1. This CDR3 region has 13 residues. Germline CDR1 and CDR2: SQVTM and ANQGSEA. This CDR3 reads CSHRDRAYTEAFF. For the CDR3, the DNA is TGCAGTCACCGGGACAGGGCGTACACTGAAGCTTTCTTT.

This clonotype was picked up many times. The chain couples TRBV7-2 to TRBJ2-3; TRBD2 matches at 7 bases. After removal of 3 bases from V and 4 bases from J, the junction contained 7 bases not matched to a gene. CDR1 is SGHTA, CDR2 FQGNSA, per germline. The CDR3 spans 15 residues. CDR3 region: CASSFGGSGADTQYF. The CDR3 DNA reads as TGTGCCAGCAGCTTTGGCGGGAGTGGGGCAGATACGCAGTATTTT.